A single T cell receptor beta chain is shown here with its context. Its specificity is unknown. Some clones are missing from TCRdb's copy, which holds only in-frame ones; the method was immunoSEQ multiplex PCR. The repertoire has about 1.5 million clones, around 98% of them found once; the top ten carry roughly 0.4%. These data belong to a study of shared clonotypes between healthy human individuals. The germline CDR1 and CDR2 sequences are SGHAT and FQDESV (reference sequence). There are 15 residues in the CDR3. V gave up 1 base and J gave up 0 bases, with 10 bases separating them. Overall study findings and caveats: Non-shared clonotypes had lower generation probabilities than clonotypes shared by all four sorted-subset donors.

The J gene is TRBJ2-7, the V gene TRBV11-1; D call uncertain. The source is a young man in good health. Sequences were obtained from naive CD4+ T cells sorted from blood. The subset denotes: CD45RA+ positively selected. This CDR3 is CASSLVRGSSYEQYF. The CDR3 nucleotides are TGTGCCAGCAGCTTAGTTCGAGGCAGCTCCTACGAGCAGTACTTC.